This TCR beta chain was sequenced during a study of cytomegalovirus exposure and HLA in healthy donors. Study-wide findings and caveats: Researchers counted 180 or so TCR beta chains as cytomegalovirus-associated.

The primer mix had 60 Vbeta and 13 Jbeta primers. Produced via immunoSEQ multiplex PCR; TCRdb's table is partial and in-frame only. The table has more than 85,000 clones, around 15% seen once. This CDR3 has 13 residues. V was shortened by 2 bases and J by 5 bases, with 10 bases between the two germline ends. Germline V CDR1 and CDR2: MNHNY, SVGAGI (reference sequence). Turning to this clone: As yet, its antigen is unknown.

Sequenced input: PBMCs. The rearrangement uses TRBV6-6 and TRBJ2-7, with D unclear. The source of this sequence is a female donor in good health and CMV-seronegative. CDR3 loop: CASSYLQTHEQYF. CDR3 sequence (DNA): TGTGCCAGCAGTTACCTACAGACCCACGAGCAGTACTTC.